These 29 T cell receptor beta chains share one sample of origin, sequenced in a study of cytomegalovirus exposure and HLA in healthy donors. The repertoire was sequenced with immunoSEQ multiplex PCR; TCRdb's copy has only in-frame clones and lacks some. The sample carries around 240,000 clones, 85% to 90% recorded once. The sample consisted of PBMCs. These receptors were obtained from a woman aged 18-29 years in good health and CMV-seronegative.

The chain is built from TRBV12-2 and TRBJ2-7; TRBD1 was called by the table and not checked on the DNA. TRBV12-2 is an annotated pseudogene. The CDR3 sequence is 19 residues long. In nucleotides, the CDR3 is TGTGCAAGTCGCACCTCCCCGCTACAGACAGGACAATTCGAGTACGAGCAGTACTTC. Encoded protein: CASRTSPLQTGQFEYEQYF.

V and J are TRBV4-1 and TRBJ1-4; 7 nucleotides agree with TRBD1. V gave up 4 bases and J gave up 7 bases; unmatched junction bases: 9. The CDR3 is 15 amino acids. CDR1 is MGHRA, CDR2 YSYEKL, per germline. The CDR3 region has the DNA TGCGCCAGCAGCCCCCAAAGGTGGGACAGTGAAAAACTGTTTTTT. This gives the protein CASSPQRWDSEKLFF.

The chain carries TRBV6-1 and TRBJ1-1, with D maybe TRBD1 (5 bases). The CDR3 extends over 13 amino acids. V lost 8 bases and J lost 2, with 12 bases in between. Germline CDR1 is MNHNS and CDR2 is SASEGT. CDR3 sequence reads: CASGAQANTEAFF. CDR3 nucleotide sequence: TGTGCCAGCGGGGCCCAGGCCAACACTGAAGCTTTCTTT.

The V call is TRBV4-1, the J call TRBJ1-6; 10 nucleotides match TRBD1. Germline values: CDR1 MGHRA, CDR2 YSYEKL. V lost 5 bases to trimming and J lost 10 bases; unmatched junction nucleotides: 8. This CDR3 contains 15 residues. This chain's CDR3 is CASSDSGTGVSPLHF. CDR3 nucleotides: TGCGCCAGCAGCGATTCCGGGACAGGGGTATCACCCCTCCACTTT.

The V and J genes are TRBV7-9 and TRBJ1-1; TRBD1 matches 9 bases. The germline gives CDR1 SEHNR, CDR2 FQNEAQ (reference sequence). The CDR3 has 15 residues. Trimming removed 6 bases from V and 4 bases from J; junction bases left unmatched: 9. The chain's CDR3 is CASSQSYRGLTEAFF. In DNA form, the CDR3 reads TGTGCCAGCAGTCAGAGTTACAGGGGGCTCACTGAAGCTTTCTTT.

V gene TRBV15 combines with J gene TRBJ2-3; 7 bases fit TRBD2. The CDR3 is 17 residues long. Germline assignment: CDR1 LNHNV and CDR2 YYDKDF (reference sequence). Trimming cost V 0 bases and J 0 bases; bases outside gene matches: 6. CDR3 sequence: CATSRERLAASTDTQYF. Written as DNA, the CDR3 is TGTGCCACCAGCAGAGAACGGCTAGCGGCAAGCACAGATACGCAGTATTTT.

This CDR3 reads CATSARGWGYNEQFF. The DNA of the CDR3 is TGTGCCACCAGCGCGCGGGGGTGGGGCTACAATGAGCAGTTCTTC. The chain carries TRBV15 and TRBJ2-1, with 7 bases lining up with TRBD2. Germline CDR1 LNHNV, CDR2 YYDKDF (reference sequence). Trimming removed 5 bases from V and 3 bases from J; junction bases left unmatched: 7. The CDR3 consists of 15 residues. The variable domain in full, with the rest retrieved from reference TRBV15 and TRBJ2-1, is DAMVIQNPRYQVTQFGKPVTLSCSQTLNHNVMYWYQQKSSQAPKLLFHYYDKDFNNEADTPDNFQSRRPNTSFCFLDIRSPGLGDTAMYLCATSARGWGYNEQFFGPGTRLTVL.

The chain has TRBV7-2 and TRBJ2-3, with 8 nucleotides matching TRBD1. The germline gives CDR1 SGHTA, CDR2 FQGNSA. Trimming cost V 4 bases and J 2 bases; bases outside gene matches: 5. This CDR3 comprises 15 residues. CDR3 sequence: CASSSGQGDTDTQYF. The CDR3 DNA sequence: TGTGCCAGCAGCTCCGGACAGGGTGACACAGATACGCAGTATTTT.

J is TRBJ1-5 and V is TRBV9; D remains ambiguous. CDR1 SGDLS and CDR2 YYNGEE come from the germline V gene. Deletions cut 4 bases from V and 0 bases from J, with 8 bases between. The CDR3 spans 14 residues. CDR3 region: CASSQDNSNQPQHF. In DNA, the CDR3 is TGTGCCAGCAGCCAAGACAATAGCAATCAGCCCCAGCATTTT. Based on the CDR3 plus reference TRBV9 and TRBJ1-5, the full variable domain is DSGVTQTPKHLITATGQRVTLRCSPRSGDLSVYWYQQSLDQGLQFLIQYYNGEERAKGNILERFSAQQFPDLHSELNLSSLELGDSALYFCASSQDNSNQPQHFGDGTRLSIL.

V and J are TRBV11-2 and TRBJ2-7; 11 bases align to TRBD1. This CDR3 is 15 amino acids long. V shed 5 bases, J shed 3 bases, and the junction held 6 bases outside the gene matches. CDR1 is SGHAT, CDR2 FQNNGV, per germline. CDR3 bases: TGTGCCAGCAGCCTGGACAGGGGGCGAGTCTACGAGCAGTACGTC. Amino acid sequence: CASSLDRGRVYEQYV.

The rearrangement uses TRBV11-2 and TRBJ2-1; 8 nucleotides line up with TRBD2. The CDR3 runs to 16 residues. J gave up 0 bases and V 0 bases, and 1 base lay outside the gene matches. CDR1 is SGHAT and CDR2 is FQNNGV in the germline V gene. CDR3 sequence: CASSLDRGGSYNEQFF. The CDR3 DNA sequence: TGTGCCAGCAGCTTAGACCGGGGGGGCTCCTACAATGAGCAGTTCTTC.

The sample holds one count of this clone. The chain carries TRBV7-8 and TRBJ2-3; D is unresolved. V lost 1 base to trimming and J lost 4 bases, with 6 bases between them. In germline, CDR1 is SGHVS, CDR2 FQNEAQ. The length of the CDR3 is 13 residues. The CDR3 loop reads CASSLDSPDTQYF. In DNA form, the CDR3 reads TGTGCCAGCAGCTTAGACAGTCCAGATACGCAGTATTTT. Filled out from reference TRBV7-8 and TRBJ2-3, the complete variable domain reads GAGVSQSPRYKVAKRGQDVALRCDPISGHVSLFWYQQALGQGPEFLTYFQNEAQLDKSGLPSDRFFAERPEGSVSTLKIQRTQQEDSAVYLCASSLDSPDTQYFGPGTRLTVL.

The CDR3 coding sequence is TGTGCCAGCAGCTTAGAGCCAGGGATAGCTTTCTTT. Translation gives CASSLEPGIAFF. The rearrangement joins TRBV7-2 to TRBJ1-1, with a possible D match to TRBD1 (5 bases). The CDR3 spans 12 residues. Trimming removed 1 base at V and 10 bases at J, with 10 bases between. Per the germline V gene, CDR1 is SGHTA and CDR2 is FQGNSA.

The J gene is TRBJ2-1, the V gene TRBV4-3; tentatively, D is TRBD2 (8 bases). V shed 0 bases and J shed 6 bases, with 24 bases lying between them. The CDR3 runs to 19 residues. Germline assignment: CDR1 LGHNA and CDR2 YSLEER. The CDR3 protein is CASSQDHRGGRGAFNEQFF. The DNA of the CDR3 is TGCGCCAGCAGCCAAGACCACAGGGGCGGGCGGGGGGCGTTCAATGAGCAGTTCTTC.

The V and J genes are TRBV19 and TRBJ2-2; TRBD2 is a possible D gene (6 bases). V lost 10 bases to trimming and J lost 1 base, with 13 bases between them. The germline V gene has CDR1 LNHDA and CDR2 SQIVND (reference sequence). The length of the CDR3 is 14 residues. DNA of the CDR3: TGTGCCACCCACCGGGGGTTGAACACCGGGGAGCTGTTTTTT. Translation gives CATHRGLNTGELFF.

This chain connects TRBV9 to TRBJ2-7; TRBD2 matches at 13 bases. V shed 2 bases and J 7 bases; nucleotides not matched to a gene: 3. Germline loops: CDR1 SGDLS, CDR2 YYNGEE. The CDR3 is made up of 14 amino acids. The CDR3 spells CASSVGLAGKEQYF. The CDR3 DNA is TGTGCCAGCAGCGTGGGACTAGCGGGGAAAGAGCAGTACTTC.

The rearrangement links TRBV19 to TRBJ1-4, with unresolved D. The CDR3 runs to 15 residues. The V end lost 11 bases, the J end lost 1 base, and 17 bases lay between the germline ends. The germline CDR1 and CDR2 sequences are LNHDA and SQIVND (reference sequence). The CDR3 reads CALGYGNGTNEKLFF. CDR3 bases: TGTGCCTTAGGGTACGGGAATGGAACTAATGAAAAACTGTTTTTT.

V usage is TRBV28 and J usage is TRBJ2-7; TRBD1 aligns across 8 bases. Trimming cost V 6 bases and J 0 bases; bases outside gene matches: 4. This CDR3 comprises 14 residues. Germline CDR1 and CDR2: MDHEN and SYDVKM. This CDR3 reads CASRDGQGSYEQYF. CDR3 DNA sequence: TGTGCCAGCAGGGACGGACAGGGCTCCTACGAGCAGTACTTC.

V is TRBV30 and J is TRBJ1-5; D uncertain. CDR3 length: 14 amino acids. V was shortened by 1 base and J by 4 bases, with 11 bases between the two germline ends. Germline V gives CDR1 GTSNPN, CDR2 SVGIG (reference sequence). CDR3 coding DNA: TGTGCCTGGAGTGAGACAACCGTAAATCAGCCCCAGCATTTT. This gives the protein CAWSETTVNQPQHF.

The chain is built from TRBV15 and TRBJ2-2, with 7 positions matching TRBD1. CDR3 length: 17 residues. V trimming: 2 bases; J trimming: 1 base; junction bases outside the gene matches: 7. CDR1 LNHNV and CDR2 YYDKDF come from the germline V gene (reference sequence). The CDR3 region is CATSRRQGRENTGELFF. The CDR3 nucleotides are TGTGCCACCAGCAGAAGACAGGGAAGGGAGAACACCGGGGAGCTGTTTTTT.

The V and J genes are TRBV6-1 and TRBJ1-1; 7 bases map to TRBD1. CDR1 and CDR2 from the germline V gene are MNHNS and SASEGT. The CDR3 loop spans 14 amino acids. The junction had 6 bases not matched to a gene; V was cut back by 6 bases and J by 2 bases. CDR3 DNA sequence: TGTGCCAGCAGGGAGAGGGACAGCAACACTGAAGCTTTCTTT. It yields the protein CASRERDSNTEAFF.

The rearrangement joins TRBV4-2 to TRBJ2-1, with D possibly TRBD2 on 5 matching bases. Trimming stripped 0 bases from V and 0 bases from J, with 18 bases between. Germline CDR1 LGHNA, CDR2 YNFKEQ. The CDR3 has 19 amino acids. CDR3 region: CASSQDLPRTGSSYNEQFF. CDR3 bases: TGTGCCAGCAGCCAAGATCTACCGAGGACGGGGAGCTCCTACAATGAGCAGTTCTTC.

The V call is TRBV5-4, the J call TRBJ1-3; D possibly corresponds to TRBD1 (6 bases). The CDR3 spans 18 residues. CDR1 SGHNT and CDR2 YYREEE come from the germline V gene (reference sequence). V lost 0 bases and J lost 7, with 23 bases in between. The CDR3 DNA follows: TGTGCCAGCAGCTTGGATCTAACTGGGGGCATCGAGGGCAACACCATATATTTT. Translation gives CASSLDLTGGIEGNTIYF.

The rearrangement uses TRBV6-1 and TRBJ1-1; D gene unclear. The germline CDR1 and CDR2 sequences are MNHNS and SASEGT. V gave up 4 bases and J gave up 2 bases, with 11 bases separating them. The CDR3 is 14 residues long. The CDR3 bases are TGTGCCAGCAGTGTAAACAGACAAAACACTGAAGCTTTCTTT. Its protein product is CASSVNRQNTEAFF.

This chain joins TRBV4-2 and TRBJ2-2; 9 bases align to TRBD2. The CDR3 covers 16 residues. CDR1 and CDR2 (germline): LGHNA, YNFKEQ. The trim removed 1 base at V and 3 bases at J, leaving 3 bases unmatched. This CDR3 reads CASSQALAGYTGELFF. CDR3 nucleotide sequence: TGTGCCAGCAGCCAAGCTCTAGCGGGGTACACCGGGGAGCTGTTTTTT.

With regard to this clone: Other nucleotide sequences from this sample produce the same CDR3. The chain links TRBV30 to TRBJ1-2; tentatively, D is TRBD1 (6 bases). V was clipped by 3 bases and J by 8 bases, with 10 bases between them. Germline values: CDR1 GTSNPN, CDR2 SVGIG (reference sequence). The CDR3 runs to 11 residues. CDR3 sequence: CAWRGGLGYTF. The DNA of the CDR3 is TGTGCCTGGAGGGGGGGGCTGGGCTACACCTTC.

This chain uses TRBV11-2 with TRBJ1-6; D possibly corresponds to TRBD1 (5 bases). CDR1 is SGHAT and CDR2 is FQNNGV in the germline V gene. This CDR3 has 14 residues. The V gene lost 5 bases and the J gene lost 16 bases, with 21 bases spanning the gap. CDR3 nucleotides: TGTGCCAGCAGCCCCCTCGTAGGGGCGGGATTACTCCACTTT. It translates to CASSPLVGAGLLHF.

This chain uses TRBV21-1 with TRBJ2-7; no check of the table's D call, TRBD2, against the DNA was made. TRBV21-1 is listed as a pseudogene. The length of the CDR3 is 17 residues. The chain's CDR3 is CASSKALCSGPTYEQYV. The CDR3 coding sequence is TGTGCCAGCAGCAAAGCGCTTTGTAGCGGACCTACCTACGAGCAGTACGTC.

The chain links TRBV7-2 to TRBJ2-1, with TRBD2 as a possible D gene (5 bases). V was trimmed by 4 bases and J by 10 bases, leaving 20 bases between them. The germline V gene has CDR1 SGHTA and CDR2 FQGNSA. This CDR3 has 15 residues. The CDR3 loop reads CASSSVDWILREQFF. The CDR3 DNA follows: TGTGCCAGCAGCTCAGTGGACTGGATACTCCGAGAGCAGTTCTTC. The whole variable domain, filled in from reference TRBV7-2 and TRBJ2-1, reads GAGVSQSPSNKVTEKGKDVELRCDPISGHTALYWYRQSLGQGLEFLIYFQGNSAPDKSGLPSDRFSAERTGGSVSTLTIQRTQQEDSAVYLCASSSVDWILREQFFGPGTRLTVL.